The 14 T cell receptor beta chains reported below all come from one sample, sequenced in a study of cytomegalovirus exposure and HLA in healthy donors. Both 60 Vbeta primers and 13 Jbeta primers went into the PCR. Measured with immunoSEQ multiplex PCR; TCRdb has only the in-frame clones, and not every one. The sample contains about 180,000 clones, 70% to 80% of which appear only once. The material sequenced was PBMCs. The source is a woman aged 60-70 years in good health and CMV-seropositive.

This clone was recorded once. This rearrangement joins TRBV6-1 to TRBJ1-2, with 9 bases matching TRBD1. The V and J ends lost 2 bases and 2 bases, in that order; junction bases with no gene match: 3. From germline, CDR1 is MNHNS and CDR2 SASEGT. The CDR3 loop spans 15 amino acids. CDR3 sequence: CASSETGQGNYGYTF. In nucleotides, the CDR3 is TGTGCCAGCAGTGAAACGGGACAGGGCAACTATGGCTACACCTTC.

This clone was observed once. V gene TRBV6-5 combines with J gene TRBJ2-5; TRBD1 matches 10 bases. Near its end, the DNA agrees better with TRBJ2-7, so the J call may be wrong. Germline V gene data show CDR1 as MNHEY and CDR2 as SVGAGI. The CDR3 extends over 14 amino acids. The CDR3 here is CASSRDRGDYEQYF. The CDR3 DNA sequence: TGTGCCAGCAGCCGGGACAGGGGAGACTACGAGCAGTACTTC.

V is TRBV5-8 and J is TRBJ1-6; 9 bases are shared with TRBD1. V trimming: 7 bases; J trimming: 7 bases; junction bases outside the gene matches: 12. Germline assignment: CDR1 SGHTS and CDR2 YDEGEE. The CDR3 covers 16 residues. The CDR3 region has the DNA TGTGCCAGCTTCCTTGACACGGGACAGGGAAATTCACCCCTCCACTTT. Protein sequence: CASFLDTGQGNSPLHF.

This clone was found a few times. The chain combines TRBV4-1 with TRBJ1-2; D possibly corresponds to TRBD1 (6 bases). This CDR3 spans 15 amino acids. The germline V gene has CDR1 MGHRA and CDR2 YSYEKL. V was shortened by 0 bases and J by 4 bases, with 12 bases between the two germline ends. CDR3 in DNA: TGCGCCAGCAGCCAAGATGAAGGGGGAACCTATGGCTACACCTTC. Translating gives CASSQDEGGTYGYTF.

V gene TRBV6-5 combines with J gene TRBJ1-5; TRBD1 matches at 8 bases. The CDR3 spans 14 residues. V gave up 6 bases and J gave up 5 bases; unmatched junction bases: 6. Germline lookup yields CDR1 MNHEY and CDR2 SVGAGI. CDR3 nucleotides: TGTGCCAGCAGCCTTGGACAGGGACATCAGCCCCAGCATTTT. Translation: CASSLGQGHQPQHF.

This chain links TRBV9 with TRBJ2-1, with D unresolved. Germline V CDR1 and CDR2: SGDLS, YYNGEE. The V and J ends lost 0 bases and 0 bases respectively, with 7 bases between them. The CDR3 is 15 amino acids. CDR3 sequence: CASSVEPGSYNEQFF. The CDR3 DNA reads TGTGCCAGCAGCGTAGAGCCGGGCTCCTACAATGAGCAGTTCTTC.

The chain joins TRBV7-3 to TRBJ2-1; 7 bases line up with TRBD2. V trimming: 6 bases; J trimming: 5 bases; junction bases outside the gene matches: 7. Germline CDR1 is SGHTA and CDR2 is FQGTGA. This CDR3 region has 14 residues. The CDR3 DNA follows: TGTGCCAGCAGTAGACTAGCTGTAGACAATGAGCAGTTCTTC. This gives the protein CASSRLAVDNEQFF.

The sample holds a few counts of this clone. The genes are TRBV28 and TRBJ2-3, with 10 bases matching TRBD1. The J segment lost 2 bases and the V segment lost 6 bases, leaving 14 bases of the junction unmatched. This CDR3 comprises 18 residues. Germline-derived CDR1 and CDR2 are MDHEN and SYDVKM. The CDR3 DNA reads TGTGCCAGCAGCTTACCCGGGACAGGGGTCCTTTACACAGATACGCAGTATTTT. Its protein is CASSLPGTGVLYTDTQYF.

J is TRBJ1-1 and V is TRBV29-1, with D unresolved. The CDR3 runs 14 residues. CDR1 SQVTM and CDR2 ANQGSEA come from the germline V gene. The V end lost 6 bases, the J end lost 0 bases, and 14 bases lay between the germline ends. The CDR3, as DNA: TGCAGCGTCGTAACGGGAGGCTTGAACACTGAAGCTTTCTTT. Its protein product is CSVVTGGLNTEAFF.

The chain uses TRBV4-1 and TRBJ2-7; tentative D call: TRBD2 (6 bases). The CDR3 loop spans 14 amino acids. V lost 1 base to trimming and J lost 7 bases, with 14 bases between them. The germline V gene encodes CDR1 MGHRA and CDR2 YSYEKL. The CDR3 spells CASSQVTNRGEQYF. CDR3 nucleotides: TGCGCCAGCAGCCAAGTGACTAACCGGGGGGAGCAGTACTTC.

The chain employs TRBV12-2 and TRBJ2-1; the table calls TRBD2, which could not be checked here. TRBV12-2 is reported as a pseudogene. This CDR3 comprises 16 residues. The CDR3 reads CASPLVPGTSYNEQFF. The CDR3 DNA reads as TGTGCAAGTCCTTTAGTCCCCGGGACTAGCTACAATGAGCAGTTCTTC.

The V and J genes are TRBV27 and TRBJ2-7; TRBD2 aligns across 10 bases. Trimming removed 5 bases from V and 5 bases from J; junction bases left unmatched: 24. Germline V CDR1 and CDR2: MNHEY, SMNVEV (reference sequence). The CDR3 consists of 20 residues. Written as DNA, the CDR3 is TGTGCCAGCAGTCTCAAACCATACGCCACTCTAGCGGGAGCCACCCACGAGCAGTACTTC. This gives the protein CASSLKPYATLAGATHEQYF.

The gene calls are TRBV30 and TRBJ2-7, with TRBD2 matching 10 bases. The V gene's germline CDR1 is GTSNPN and CDR2 SVGIG (reference sequence). The CDR3 extends over 13 amino acids. V trimming: 7 bases; J trimming: 7 bases; junction bases outside the gene matches: 10. CDR3 amino acids: CAFQGGLAQEQYF. CDR3 sequence (DNA): TGTGCCTTCCAGGGGGGACTAGCGCAAGAGCAGTACTTC.

This chain joins TRBV11-3 and TRBJ2-7; the match to TRBD2 covers 7 bases. The length of the CDR3 is 13 residues. CDR1 is SGHNT and CDR2 is YENEEA in the germline V gene. The V and J ends lost 5 bases and 2 bases, in that order; junction bases with no gene match: 3. This CDR3 is CASSTGGPYEQYF. For the CDR3, the DNA is TGTGCCAGCAGCACGGGAGGACCCTACGAGCAGTACTTC. The full variable domain, rest sourced from reference TRBV11-3 and TRBJ2-7, is EAGVVQSPRYKIIEKKQPVAFWCNPISGHNTLYWYLQNLGQGPELLIRYENEEAVDDSQLPKDRFSAERLKGVDSTLKIQPAELGDSAVYLCASSTGGPYEQYFGPGTRLTVT.